This TCR beta chain was captured by sequencing in a study of T cell responses to AZD1222 COVID-19 vaccine. Assay used: immunoSEQ multiplex PCR; TCRdb lists only in-frame clones, some missing. This sample yields around 94,000 clones, of which about 86% are seen a single time; around 5% belongs to the top ten. Broader study findings: Nearly half of spike-specific TCRs reportedly go after variant regions that carry no mutations. The breadth and depth of Spike-specific TCRs increased once two AZD1222 doses had been given. With dominance at 160-218 and 743-854, vaccine-associated CD4 TCRs spanned spike.

In germline, CDR1 is LNHDA, CDR2 SQIVND (reference sequence). V was pared by 9 bases and J by 7 bases, with 12 bases of the junction left unmatched. The CDR3 length is 14 residues. About this clone: Antigen specificity is unknown.

The TCR was taken from an adult in good health. The specimen was peripheral blood, collected on day 0 of AZD1222 vaccination. The chain links TRBV19 to TRBJ2-7; 10 bases are a match to TRBD2. The CDR3 bases are TGTGCCAGCCAAGACCTAGCGGGAGAGGAAGAGCAGTACTTC. It translates to CASQDLAGEEEQYF.